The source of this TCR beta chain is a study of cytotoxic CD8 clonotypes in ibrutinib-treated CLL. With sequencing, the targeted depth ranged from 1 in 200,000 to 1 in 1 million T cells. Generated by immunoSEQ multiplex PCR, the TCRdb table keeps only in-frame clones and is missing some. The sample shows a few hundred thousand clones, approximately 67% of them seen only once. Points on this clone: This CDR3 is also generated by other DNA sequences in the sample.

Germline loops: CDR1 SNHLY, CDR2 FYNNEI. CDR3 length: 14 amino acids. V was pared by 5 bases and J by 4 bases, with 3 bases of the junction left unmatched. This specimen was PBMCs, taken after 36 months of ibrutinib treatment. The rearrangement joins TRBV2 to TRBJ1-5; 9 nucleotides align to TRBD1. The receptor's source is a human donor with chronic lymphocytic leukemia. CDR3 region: CASSPGQGNQPQHF. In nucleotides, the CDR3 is TGTGCCAGCAGTCCTGGACAGGGGAATCAGCCCCAGCATTTT. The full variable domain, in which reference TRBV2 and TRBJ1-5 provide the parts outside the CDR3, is EPEVTQTPSHQVTQMGQEVILRCVPISNHLYFYWYRQILGQKVEFLVSFYNNEISEKSEIFDDQFSVERPDGSNFTLKIRSTKLEDSAMYFCASSPGQGNQPQHFGDGTRLSIL.